Below are 22 T cell receptor beta chains sequenced from a single sample in a study of CD8+ T cells in alopecia areata. RNA extraction and reverse transcription yielded cDNA as sequencing template. TCRdb's table, derived via immunoSEQ multiplex PCR, lists solely in-frame clones and lacks some. The sample has 250,000 to 300,000 clones, 58% seen once. Treatment here: oral pan-JAK inhibitor, 5-10 mg twice daily. This sample comprised CD4+ T cells sorted from blood, obtained at week 24, from a patient treated with tofacitinib. These receptors all come from a human donor with alopecia areata.

V usage is TRBV27 and J usage is TRBJ2-2, with D perhaps given as TRBD1 or TRBD2 (6 bases each). Trimming cost V 5 bases and J 7 bases, with 17 bases left between them. This CDR3 is 15 amino acids long. CDR1 and CDR2 from the germline V gene are MNHEY and SMNVEV (reference sequence). CDR3 bases: TGTGCCAGCAGTAGGCCCCCGGGGGCAGGCGGGGAGCTGTTTTTT. It translates to CASSRPPGAGGELFF.

This clone was counted many times. The chain is built from TRBV19 and TRBJ1-2; D gene uncertain. Trimming removed 2 bases at V and 2 bases at J, with 18 bases between. There are 17 residues in the CDR3. CDR1 is LNHDA, CDR2 SQIVND, per germline (reference sequence). CDR3 DNA: TGTGCCAGTAGTATATTGCGGGCACGCCGAGGGAACTATGGCTACACCTTC. This sequence encodes CASSILRARRGNYGYTF.

This chain links TRBV18 with TRBJ2-5; TRBD2 agrees at 10 bases. Trimming at V came to 2 bases and at J to 2 bases, leaving 2 bases not matched to a gene. CDR1 is KGHSH and CDR2 is LQKENI in the germline V gene. The CDR3 covers 15 residues. CDR3 loop: CASSPKRGGQETQYF. CDR3 nucleotides: TGTGCCAGCTCACCAAAGCGGGGGGGTCAAGAGACCCAGTACTTC. Based on the CDR3 plus reference TRBV18 and TRBJ2-5, the full variable domain is NAGVMQNPRHLVRRRGQEARLRCSPMKGHSHVYWYRQLPEEGLKFMVYLQKENIIDESGMPKERFSAEFPKEGPSILRIQQVVRGDSAAYFCASSPKRGGQETQYFGPGTRLLVL.

J is TRBJ1-6 and V is TRBV2; D not certain. Germline V CDR1 and CDR2: SNHLY, FYNNEI. CDR3 length: 17 residues. The V end lost 0 bases, the J end lost 7 bases, and 16 bases lay between the germline ends. Written as DNA, the CDR3 is TGTGCCAGCAGTGAAGCGGCAGTCATCGTTGTCAATTCACCCCTCCACTTT. It codes for CASSEAAVIVVNSPLHF.

The DNA of the CDR3 is TGTGCCAGCAGCTCCAGCCTAGGAGAGCAGTACTTC. Its protein is CASSSSLGEQYF. The gene calls are TRBV7-3 and TRBJ2-7, with unresolved D. The germline gives CDR1 SGHTA, CDR2 FQGTGA. The CDR3 spans 12 residues. V lost 4 bases to trimming and J lost 7 bases, with 11 bases between them.

This clone was detected only a few times. The chain has TRBV23-1 and TRBJ1-1; 8 bases agree with TRBD1. TRBV23-1 is known as an ORF, though its function is uncertain. Trimming cost V 7 bases and J 10 bases; bases outside gene matches: 23. The CDR3 length is 17 residues. CDR3 in amino acids: CASTQGMAGGARVRAFF. Here the CDR3 DNA reads TGCGCCAGCACCCAAGGGATGGCAGGGGGCGCGAGGGTACGAGCTTTCTTT.

The J gene is TRBJ2-3, the V gene TRBV4-1, with 11 bases matching TRBD2. There are 17 residues in the CDR3. Germline values: CDR1 MGHRA, CDR2 YSYEKL. The J segment lost 0 bases and the V segment lost 2 bases, leaving 4 bases of the junction unmatched. CDR3 sequence (DNA): TGCGCCAGCAGCCAAACTAGCGGGGGCACCAGCACAGATACGCAGTATTTT. Translation: CASSQTSGGTSTDTQYF.

The sample holds a few counts of this clone. The chain carries TRBV30 and TRBJ1-2; 7 nucleotides line up with TRBD1. This CDR3 is built from 14 residues. Germline-derived CDR1 and CDR2 are GTSNPN and SVGIG (reference sequence). Germline trimming cut 3 bases from V and 4 bases from J; bases unmatched to any gene: 8. The CDR3 coding sequence is TGTGCCTGGAGCCTGGACAGGATCCTCTATGGCTACACCTTC. This sequence encodes CAWSLDRILYGYTF.

V gene TRBV9 combines with J gene TRBJ2-2; 15 positions match TRBD2. The CDR3 sequence is 16 residues long. CDR1 is SGDLS, CDR2 YYNGEE, per germline. The J segment lost 5 bases and the V segment lost 3 bases, leaving 2 bases of the junction unmatched. The CDR3 DNA sequence: TGTGCCAGCAGCGGCGGGACTAGCGGGGGGACCGGGGAGCTGTTTTTT. Amino acids: CASSGGTSGGTGELFF.

This chain joins TRBV7-9 and TRBJ1-1; tentatively, D is TRBD1 (5 bases). The ends were cut back, 11 bases at V and 0 bases at J, with 10 bases in the middle. CDR1 and CDR2 from the germline V gene are SEHNR and FQNEAQ (reference sequence). The CDR3 covers 12 residues. CDR3 protein: CAGDRLNTEAFF. As DNA, the CDR3 is TGTGCCGGAGACAGACTGAACACTGAAGCTTTCTTT. The full variable domain, its missing parts supplied by reference TRBV7-9 and TRBJ1-1, is DTGVSQNPRHKITKRGQNVTFRCDPISEHNRLYWYRQTLGQGPEFLTYFQNEAQLEKSRLLSDRFSAERPKGSFSTLEIQRTEQGDSAMYLCAGDRLNTEAFFGQGTRLTVV.

This clone was detected a few times. The chain joins TRBV23-1 to TRBJ1-2; D is undetermined. TRBV23-1 is flagged as an ORF with uncertain function. V lost 8 bases and J 6 bases, leaving 4 bases between the germline ends. The length of the CDR3 is 9 residues. This chain's CDR3 is CASPHGYTF. In nucleotides, the CDR3 is TGCGCCAGCCCACATGGCTACACCTTC.

This chain links TRBV9 with TRBJ1-2; D unresolved. Trimming pared 4 bases from V and 4 bases from J, leaving 11 bases between. The CDR3 is 13 residues long. Germline lookup yields CDR1 SGDLS and CDR2 YYNGEE. The CDR3 DNA follows: TGTGCCAGCAGCACCGGGCCACTCTATGGCTACACCTTC. The encoded protein is CASSTGPLYGYTF. The full variable domain, in which reference TRBV9 and TRBJ1-2 provide the parts outside the CDR3, is DSGVTQTPKHLITATGQRVTLRCSPRSGDLSVYWYQQSLDQGLQFLIQYYNGEERAKGNILERFSAQQFPDLHSELNLSSLELGDSALYFCASSTGPLYGYTFGSGTRLTVV.

Regarding this clone: At one end, the junction sequence differs from germline, possibly due to a read error. V usage is TRBV5-1 and J usage is TRBJ2-3; D is ambiguous. Per germline, CDR1 SGHRS and CDR2 YFSETQ. The CDR3 runs to 12 residues. This CDR3 is CASSLVGDAQYF. As DNA, the CDR3 is TGCGCCAGCAGCTTGGTTGGAGATGCGCAGTATTTT.

The CDR3 DNA is TGTGCCATAAGGACGGAAGATTACGAGCAGTACTTC. Its translation: CAIRTEDYEQYF. The chain has TRBV10-3 and TRBJ2-7; D not resolved. The CDR3 length is 12 residues. V lost 9 bases to trimming and J lost 4 bases, with 13 bases between them. Germline V gene lookup returns CDR1 ENHRY and CDR2 SYGVKD.

With regard to this clone: The sample carries other DNA sequences with the same CDR3. V usage is TRBV6-5 and J usage is TRBJ1-2; 7 bases align to TRBD1. Germline V gene data show CDR1 as MNHEY and CDR2 as SVGAGI. The CDR3 sequence is 14 residues long. V was pared by 3 bases and J by 2 bases, with 3 bases of the junction left unmatched. This CDR3 reads CASSYSGGNYGYTF. CDR3 coding DNA: TGTGCCAGCAGTTATTCAGGGGGGAACTATGGCTACACCTTC.

This chain joins TRBV30 and TRBJ1-6; the D is unclear. This CDR3 is built from 11 residues. V was clipped by 0 bases and J by 12 bases, with 6 bases between them. CDR1 and CDR2 from the germline V gene are GTSNPN and SVGIG (reference sequence). CDR3 nucleotides: TGTGCCTGGAGTGTAGTTGGACCCCTCCACTTT. It yields the protein CAWSVVGPLHF.

This clone came up a few times. Written as DNA, the CDR3 is TGCGCCAGCAGCTTCGGACAGGGACTGAAACCTTACGAGCAGTACTTC. Its protein product is CASSFGQGLKPYEQYF. The chain is built from TRBV5-1 and TRBJ2-7; 8 bases align to TRBD1. The CDR3 consists of 16 residues. V gave up 2 bases and J gave up 4 bases; unmatched junction bases: 11. Germline loops: CDR1 SGHRS, CDR2 YFSETQ.

The chain employs TRBV27 and TRBJ2-7; tentative D call: TRBD1 (5 bases). This CDR3 contains 13 residues. Per germline, CDR1 MNHEY and CDR2 SMNVEV (reference sequence). The V and J ends lost 8 bases and 2 bases respectively, with 13 bases between them. The CDR3, as DNA: TGTGCCAGCGCCCTGAGACAGACCTACGAGCAGTACTTC. It specifies CASALRQTYEQYF.

The sample holds many counts of this clone. This chain joins TRBV2 and TRBJ1-2; TRBD1 might be the D (6 bases). This CDR3 is built from 14 residues. Germline values: CDR1 SNHLY, CDR2 FYNNEI. Trimming removed 4 bases from V and 5 bases from J, with 14 bases in between. The CDR3, as DNA: TGTGCCAGCAGTGGTACGGGGGCGGGATATGGCTACACCTTC. This gives the protein CASSGTGAGYGYTF.

The gene calls are TRBV5-1 and TRBJ2-7; the match to TRBD2 covers 14 bases. The V gene end was trimmed by 4 bases and the J gene end by 4 bases; junction bases not matched to a gene: 4. Germline CDR1 is SGHRS and CDR2 is YFSETQ. This CDR3 contains 15 residues. The CDR3 DNA reads as TGCGCCAGCAGCCCGGGGACTAGCGGGGGATACGAGCAGTACTTC. This sequence encodes CASSPGTSGGYEQYF.

The chain recombines TRBV25-1 with TRBJ1-5; 7 bases align to TRBD1. The CDR3 has 14 amino acids. Unmatched junction bases numbered 7, after V lost 6 bases and J lost 5 bases. The germline gives CDR1 MGHDK, CDR2 SYGVNS. Here the CDR3 reads CASSQTGLYQPQHF. Written as DNA, the CDR3 is TGTGCCAGCAGCCAGACAGGGCTGTATCAGCCCCAGCATTTT.

The chain links TRBV29-1 to TRBJ1-1; the D is unclear. The CDR3 runs to 14 residues. V dropped 4 bases and J dropped 3 bases, with 15 bases sitting between them. Germline CDR1 and CDR2: SQVTM and ANQGSEA. The CDR3 here is CSVAGLRRDTEAFF. Written as DNA, the CDR3 is TGCAGCGTTGCTGGGCTAAGGAGGGACACTGAAGCTTTCTTT.